Listed below are T cell receptor beta chains from one sample, sequenced in a study of blood T cell repertoires in COVID-19. Assay: immunoSEQ multiplex PCR; the TCRdb copy retains only in-frame clones and omits some. The top ten hold 6.6% of the sample, which has some 100,000 clones, 84% seen once. The material sequenced was peripheral blood. Receptors originate from a woman between 50 and 59 years old with acute or convalescent COVID-19. Both conserved end residues are trimmed from each CDR3.

cdr3_length: 10; v_call: TRBV12-3/TRBV12-4; cdr3_aa: ASAYFNQPQH
cdr3_length: 12; v_call: TRBV5-6; cdr3_aa: ASSSGLAGQPQH
cdr3_length: 11; v_call: TRBV12-3/TRBV12-4; cdr3_aa: ASSPRTAYGYT
cdr3_length: 11; v_call: TRBV12-3/TRBV12-4; cdr3_aa: ASSANQGGEQF
cdr3_length: 14; v_call: TRBV18; cdr3_aa: ASSPPGGPIVGGYT
cdr3_length: 15; v_call: TRBV19; cdr3_aa: ASSIAGGLSGANVLT
cdr3_length: 14; v_call: TRBV5-1; cdr3_aa: ASSLGAGQALNEQF
cdr3_length: 13; v_call: TRBV6-5; cdr3_aa: ASSRGPWSTDTQY
cdr3_length: 10; v_call: TRBV29-1; cdr3_aa: SARTGAYGYT
cdr3_length: 13; v_call: TRBV19; cdr3_aa: ASSTLVSLDAEQF
cdr3_length: 12; v_call: TRBV20-1; cdr3_aa: SASPPGGGTEAF
cdr3_length: 12; v_call: TRBV2; cdr3_aa: ASSEGGGTDTQY
cdr3_length: 12; v_call: TRBV10-1; cdr3_aa: ASSLDSSNTEAF
cdr3_length: 14; v_call: TRBV5-1; cdr3_aa: ASSFISGTAYNEQF
cdr3_length: 13; v_call: TRBV9; cdr3_aa: ASSDGQGSNSPLH
cdr3_length: 12; v_call: TRBV6-1; cdr3_aa: ASSEAGGVFEQY
cdr3_length: 15; v_call: TRBV9; cdr3_aa: ASSPRTGSIYNSPLH
cdr3_length: 10; v_call: TRBV3-1/TRBV3-2; cdr3_aa: ASSPSRDEAF
cdr3_length: 11; v_call: TRBV5-8; cdr3_aa: ASSRAGGKEAF
cdr3_length: 13; v_call: TRBV7-9; cdr3_aa: ASSPPGTGIEAQY
cdr3_length: 12; v_call: TRBV14; cdr3_aa: ASSQMWGNTEAF
cdr3_length: 14; v_call: TRBV4-2; cdr3_aa: ASSQLGGTGINGYT
cdr3_length: 14; v_call: TRBV2; cdr3_aa: ASTWGQGKAGPEAF
cdr3_length: 12; v_call: TRBV30; cdr3_aa: AWRLGGEPGELF
cdr3_length: 12; v_call: TRBV10-3; cdr3_aa: AISYGKADTEAF
cdr3_length: 12; v_call: TRBV29-1; cdr3_aa: SAKQVLTGNTIY
cdr3_length: 12; v_call: TRBV11-3; cdr3_aa: ASSLSTGGTEAF
cdr3_length: 9; v_call: TRBV6-5; cdr3_aa: ASGLQQSYT
cdr3_length: 10; v_call: TRBV11-2; cdr3_aa: ASSDRVYGYT
cdr3_length: 12; v_call: TRBV5-1; cdr3_aa: ASSSATGVETQY
cdr3_length: 14; v_call: TRBV2; cdr3_aa: ASSDHGRGSNQPQH
cdr3_length: 14; v_call: TRBV3-1/TRBV3-2; cdr3_aa: ASSISPGQGTYEQY
cdr3_length: 13; v_call: TRBV2; cdr3_aa: ASRETGAMNTEAF
cdr3_length: 12; v_call: TRBV11-3; cdr3_aa: ASSPAGETDTQY
cdr3_length: 12; v_call: TRBV5-1; cdr3_aa: ASSPRQSNYGYT
cdr3_length: 13; v_call: TRBV6-4; cdr3_aa: ASSFLASGANVLT
cdr3_length: 12; v_call: TRBV5-1; cdr3_aa: ASSLGTGGETQY
cdr3_length: 12; v_call: TRBV7-2; cdr3_aa: ASSLDPGLNEQY
cdr3_length: 13; v_call: TRBV19; cdr3_aa: ASSIGAEKNYGYT
cdr3_length: 11; v_call: TRBV14; cdr3_aa: ASSRGQNYGYT
cdr3_length: 12; v_call: TRBV6-6; cdr3_aa: ASSYSPGNTEAF
cdr3_length: 12; v_call: TRBV5-1; cdr3_aa: ASSSTGLTGELF
cdr3_length: 12; v_call: TRBV15; cdr3_aa: ATSRGTAQETQY
cdr3_length: 13; v_call: TRBV5-1; cdr3_aa: ASSLGQGAGGELF
cdr3_length: 11; v_call: TRBV7-9; cdr3_aa: ASSRAGVDGYT
cdr3_length: 14; v_call: TRBV4-2; cdr3_aa: ASSQDRRGGLREQY
cdr3_length: 11; v_call: TRBV25-1; cdr3_aa: ASSEFQDSEAF
cdr3_length: 10; v_call: TRBV28; cdr3_aa: ASSSGVSPLH
cdr3_length: 14; v_call: TRBV2; cdr3_aa: ASSLNFGTVDYGYT
cdr3_length: 13; v_call: TRBV5-1; cdr3_aa: ASSPLAGGSNEQF
cdr3_length: 12; v_call: TRBV5-1; cdr3_aa: ASSMTAIGGEQY
cdr3_length: 11; v_call: TRBV25-1; cdr3_aa: ASSTGTAYGYT